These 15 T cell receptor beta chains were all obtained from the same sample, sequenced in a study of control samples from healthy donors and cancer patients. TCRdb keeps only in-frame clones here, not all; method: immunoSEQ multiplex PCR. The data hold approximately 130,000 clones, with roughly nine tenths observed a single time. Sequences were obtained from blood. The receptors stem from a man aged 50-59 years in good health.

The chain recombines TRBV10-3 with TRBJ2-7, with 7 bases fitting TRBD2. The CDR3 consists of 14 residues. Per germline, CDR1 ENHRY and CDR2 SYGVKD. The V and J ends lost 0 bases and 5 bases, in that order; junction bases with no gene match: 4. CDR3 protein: CAISESREGNEQYF. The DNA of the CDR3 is TGTGCCATCAGTGAGTCAAGGGAGGGGAACGAGCAGTACTTC.

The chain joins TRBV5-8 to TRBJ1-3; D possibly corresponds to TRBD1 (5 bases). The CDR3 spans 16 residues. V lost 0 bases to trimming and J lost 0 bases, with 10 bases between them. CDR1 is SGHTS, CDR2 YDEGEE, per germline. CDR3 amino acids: CASSLGSGSSGNTIYF. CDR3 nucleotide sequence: TGTGCCAGCAGCTTGGGATCAGGGAGCTCTGGAAACACCATATATTTT.

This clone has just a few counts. The CDR3 loop is CASSDSRVDYNEQFF. Written as DNA, the CDR3 is TGTGCCAGCAGTGACTCGCGAGTAGACTACAATGAGCAGTTCTTC. V usage is TRBV6-4 and J usage is TRBJ2-1; D gene uncertain. Trimming removed 0 bases at V and 3 bases at J, with 9 bases between. CDR3 length: 15 residues. Germline lookup yields CDR1 MRHNA and CDR2 SNTAGT.

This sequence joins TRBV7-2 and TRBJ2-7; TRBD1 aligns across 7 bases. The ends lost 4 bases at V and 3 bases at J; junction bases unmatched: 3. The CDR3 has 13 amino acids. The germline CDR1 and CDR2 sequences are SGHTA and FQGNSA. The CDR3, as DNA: TGTGCCAGCAGCTGGGGACAGATCTACGAGCAGTACTTC. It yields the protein CASSWGQIYEQYF.

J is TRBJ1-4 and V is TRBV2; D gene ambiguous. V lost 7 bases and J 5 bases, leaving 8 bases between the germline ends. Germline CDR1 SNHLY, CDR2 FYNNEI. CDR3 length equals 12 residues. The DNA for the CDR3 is TGTGCCAGCAAGGGTCCAAATGAAAAACTGTTTTTT. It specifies CASKGPNEKLFF.

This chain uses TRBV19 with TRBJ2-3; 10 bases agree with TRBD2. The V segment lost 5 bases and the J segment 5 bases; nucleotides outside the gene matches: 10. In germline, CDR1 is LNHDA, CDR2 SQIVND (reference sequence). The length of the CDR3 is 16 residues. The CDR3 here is CASSAALAGEGDTQYF. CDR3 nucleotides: TGTGCCAGTAGTGCCGCCCTAGCGGGGGAGGGAGATACGCAGTATTTT.

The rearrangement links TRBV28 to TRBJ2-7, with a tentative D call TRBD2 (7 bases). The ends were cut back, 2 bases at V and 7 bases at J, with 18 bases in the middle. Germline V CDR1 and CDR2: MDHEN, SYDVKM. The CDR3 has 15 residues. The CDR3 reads CASSLGGARSGEQYF. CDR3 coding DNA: TGTGCCAGCAGTTTAGGGGGGGCGCGATCGGGTGAGCAGTACTTC.

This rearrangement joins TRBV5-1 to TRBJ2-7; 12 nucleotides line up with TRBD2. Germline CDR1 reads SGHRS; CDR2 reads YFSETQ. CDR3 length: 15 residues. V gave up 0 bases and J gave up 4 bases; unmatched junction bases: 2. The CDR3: CASSLATSGGYEQYF. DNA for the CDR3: TGCGCCAGCAGCTTGGCGACTAGCGGGGGATACGAGCAGTACTTC.

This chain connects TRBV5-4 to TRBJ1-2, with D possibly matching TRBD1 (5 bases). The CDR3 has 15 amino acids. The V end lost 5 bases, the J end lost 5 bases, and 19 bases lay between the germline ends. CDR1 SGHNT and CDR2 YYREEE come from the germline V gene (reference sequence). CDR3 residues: CASRLIGGNQYGYTF. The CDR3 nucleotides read TGTGCCAGCAGGTTGATTGGGGGGAATCAGTATGGCTACACCTTC.

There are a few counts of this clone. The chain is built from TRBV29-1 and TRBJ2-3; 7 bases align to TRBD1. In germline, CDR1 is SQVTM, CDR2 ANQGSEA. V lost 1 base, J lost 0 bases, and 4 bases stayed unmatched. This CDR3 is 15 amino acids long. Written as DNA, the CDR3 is TGCAGCGTTGAAGGTTGGGACAGTAGCACAGATACGCAGTATTTT. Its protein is CSVEGWDSSTDTQYF.

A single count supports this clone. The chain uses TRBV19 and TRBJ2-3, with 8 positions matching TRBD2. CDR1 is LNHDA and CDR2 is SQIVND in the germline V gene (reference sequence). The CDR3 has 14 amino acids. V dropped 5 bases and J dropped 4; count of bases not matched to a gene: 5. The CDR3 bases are TGTGCCAGTAGTCCTCGGACTAGCCCAGATACGCAGTATTTT. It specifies CASSPRTSPDTQYF. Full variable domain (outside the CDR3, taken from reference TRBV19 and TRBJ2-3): DGGITQSPKYLFRKEGQNVTLSCEQNLNHDAMYWYRQDPGQGLRLIYYSQIVNDFQKGDIAEGYSVSREKKESFPLTVTSAQKNPTAFYLCASSPRTSPDTQYFGPGTRLTVL.

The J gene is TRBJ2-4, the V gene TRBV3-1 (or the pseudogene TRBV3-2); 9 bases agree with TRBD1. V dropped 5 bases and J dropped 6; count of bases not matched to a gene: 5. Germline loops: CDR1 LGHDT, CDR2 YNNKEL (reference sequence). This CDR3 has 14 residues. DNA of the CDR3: TGTGCCAGCAGCGAAACAGGGGGCGGAAACATTCAGTACTTC. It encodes CASSETGGGNIQYF.

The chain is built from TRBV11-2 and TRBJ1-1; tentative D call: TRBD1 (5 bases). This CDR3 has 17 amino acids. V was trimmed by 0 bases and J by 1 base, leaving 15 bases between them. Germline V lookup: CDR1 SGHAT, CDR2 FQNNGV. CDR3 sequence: CASSLETTGLPNTEAFF. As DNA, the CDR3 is TGTGCCAGCAGCTTAGAGACCACGGGACTTCCGAACACTGAAGCTTTCTTT.

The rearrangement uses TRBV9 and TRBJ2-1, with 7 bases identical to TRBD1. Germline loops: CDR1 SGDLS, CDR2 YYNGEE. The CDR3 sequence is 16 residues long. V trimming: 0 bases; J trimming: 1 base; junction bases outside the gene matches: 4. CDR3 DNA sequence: TGTGCCAGCAGCGTAGAGGAGACAGGGTCCTACAATGAGCAGTTCTTC. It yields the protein CASSVEETGSYNEQFF.

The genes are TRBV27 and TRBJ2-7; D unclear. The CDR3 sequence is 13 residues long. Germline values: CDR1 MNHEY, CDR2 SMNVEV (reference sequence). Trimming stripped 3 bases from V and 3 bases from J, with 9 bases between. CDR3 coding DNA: TGTGCCAGCAGTTTTGGCACAGACTACGAGCAGTACTTC. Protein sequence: CASSFGTDYEQYF.